This entry lists 9 T cell receptor beta chains sequenced from one sample in a study of blood T cell repertoires in COVID-19. Method: immunoSEQ multiplex PCR; TCRdb's copy keeps in-frame clones and lacks some. The sample yields about 200,000 clones, less than 85% seen once. Material: PBMCs or T cells enriched from blood (not recorded which). These TCRs come from a woman aged 55-69 years with acute COVID-19.

This chain links TRBV6-2 or TRBV6-3 with TRBJ2-4; 8 bases line up with TRBD2. V lost 0 bases and J lost 8; bases outside the gene matches: 3. The CDR3 has 14 amino acids. Germline CDR1 and CDR2: MNHEY and SVGEGT. In DNA, the CDR3 is TGTGCCAGCAGTTACTCAATAGCGGGGCACATTCAGTACTTC. This translates into CASSYSIAGHIQYF.

V is TRBV10-1 and J is TRBJ2-1; D is ambiguous. The V end lost 2 bases, the J end lost 0 bases, and 11 bases lay between the germline ends. Per the germline V gene, CDR1 is WNHNN and CDR2 is SYGVQD (reference sequence). This CDR3 spans 16 amino acids. CDR3 nucleotides: TGCGCCAGCAGTGAGCTATCAATGAGCTCCTACAATGAGCAGTTCTTC. Translating it yields CASSELSMSSYNEQFF.

The chain recombines TRBV7-2 with TRBJ1-2; 7 nucleotides agree with TRBD1. Germline assignment: CDR1 SGHTA and CDR2 FQGNSA. Trimming at V came to 5 bases and at J to 5 bases, leaving 8 bases not matched to a gene. This CDR3 spans 14 amino acids. The chain's CDR3 is CASSTSKGAYGYTF. The DNA for the CDR3 is TGTGCCAGCAGCACATCCAAGGGGGCTTATGGCTACACCTTC.

The chain has TRBV5-8 and TRBJ1-2; D possibly corresponds to TRBD1 (6 bases). Germline V gene lookup returns CDR1 SGHTS and CDR2 YDEGEE. With 3 bases removed from V and 5 bases from J, the gap between germline ends came to 14 bases. The CDR3 extends over 14 amino acids. The CDR3 spells CASSSTTGIYGYTF. The CDR3 nucleotides are TGTGCCAGCAGCTCGACGACAGGAATATATGGCTACACCTTC.

V gene TRBV18 combines with J gene TRBJ2-2; the D gene is possibly TRBD2 (6 bases). There are 14 residues in the CDR3. The V end lost 6 bases, the J end lost 3 bases, and 11 bases lay between the germline ends. Germline V CDR1 and CDR2: KGHSH, LQKENI. Here the CDR3 DNA reads TGTGCCAGCTCGCTCCGACTAGACACCGGGGAGCTGTTTTTT. Translation: CASSLRLDTGELFF.

Only a few counts were recorded for this clone. The CDR3 bases are TGTGCCAGCACCCCGCCGGGACGCAGGCGGGGAGGGACTGAAGCTTTCTTT. Translated, it gives CASTPPGRRRGGTEAFF. The J gene is TRBJ1-1, the V gene TRBV3-1 (or the pseudogene TRBV3-2); D might be TRBD1 (5 bases). The CDR3 spans 17 residues. The germline V gene encodes CDR1 LGHDT and CDR2 YNNKEL (reference sequence). V lost 7 bases and J lost 5, with 26 bases in between.

V and J are TRBV28 and TRBJ2-7, with D perhaps TRBD1 (6 bases). Deletions cut 3 bases from V and 5 bases from J, with 14 bases between. CDR3 length equals 14 residues. CDR1 MDHEN and CDR2 SYDVKM come from the germline V gene. The CDR3 DNA reads TGTGCCAGCAGTTTCTCGGCAGGGGTGGACGAGCAGTACTTC. This gives the protein CASSFSAGVDEQYF.

DNA for the CDR3: TGCGCCAGCAGCGTAAAAACAGGGGGCACCGGGGAGCTGTTTTTT. This sequence encodes CASSVKTGGTGELFF. This chain links TRBV5-1 with TRBJ2-2, with TRBD1 identical over 8 bases. The germline V gene encodes CDR1 SGHRS and CDR2 YFSETQ. J was trimmed by 4 bases and V by 4 bases; bases with no gene match: 6. The CDR3 is made up of 15 amino acids.

The rearrangement links TRBV7-2 to TRBJ2-2; D not resolved. V was clipped by 5 bases and J by 1 base, with 14 bases between them. The CDR3 contains 16 residues. Germline V gene lookup returns CDR1 SGHTA and CDR2 FQGNSA. CDR3 sequence: CASSPILLRNTGELFF. CDR3 coding DNA: TGTGCCAGCAGCCCTATTTTGCTGAGGAACACCGGGGAGCTGTTTTTT.